This T cell receptor beta chain was recovered during a study of technical replicates of blood from several donors. The CDR3 runs to 15 residues. Per the germline V gene, CDR1 is SGHAT and CDR2 is FQNNGV. V dropped 5 bases and J dropped 5; count of bases not matched to a gene: 7. Produced via immunoSEQ multiplex PCR; TCRdb's table is partial and in-frame only. Seen here are around 89,000 clones, roughly 94% observed once, and the top ten hold approximately 0.24%. The sequencing sample was made of T cells isolated from PBMCs. This receptor was taken from a human donor in good health. This rearrangement joins TRBV11-2 to TRBJ2-3; 10 positions match TRBD2. The CDR3 bases are TGTGCCAGCAGCCCGAAGGGACTAGCGAGAGATACGCAGTATTTT. It specifies CASSPKGLARDTQYF.